The 26 T cell receptor beta chains below all came from one sample that was sequenced in a study of shared clonotypes between healthy human individuals. Assay: immunoSEQ multiplex PCR; the TCRdb copy retains only in-frame clones and omits some. Seen here are 2 million to 2.5 million clones, over 85% observed once, and the top ten hold approximately 0.36%. Source material: naive CD4+ T cells from PBMCs. Subset: CD45RA+ positively selected. The receptors shown here come from a man younger than 30 in good health. Some clones in this sample may be carry-over from other donors' samples.

This chain links TRBV14 with TRBJ2-1, with 12 bases that match TRBD2. This CDR3 region has 19 residues. J was trimmed by 5 bases and V by 4 bases; bases with no gene match: 15. Per the germline V gene, CDR1 is SGHDN and CDR2 is FVKESK. Here the CDR3 reads CASSPLPTSGRPFDNEQFF. The CDR3 DNA reads TGTGCCAGCAGCCCCCTCCCGACTAGCGGGAGACCATTTGACAATGAGCAGTTCTTC. Full variable domain (remainder filled in from reference TRBV14 and TRBJ2-1): EAGVTQFPSHSVIEKGQTVTLRCDPISGHDNLYWYRRVMGKEIKFLLHFVKESKQDESGMPNNRFLAERTGGTYSTLKVQPAELEDSGVYFCASSPLPTSGRPFDNEQFFGPGTRLTVL.

This chain joins TRBV7-2 and TRBJ2-3; 13 nucleotides line up with TRBD2. Germline lookup yields CDR1 SGHTA and CDR2 FQGNSA. The junction had 8 bases not matched to a gene; V was cut back by 4 bases and J by 1 base. CDR3 length equals 18 residues. The CDR3, as DNA: TGTGCCAGCAGCTCCCCCGTACTAGCGGGAGGGGGCACAGATACGCAGTATTTT. Amino acids: CASSSPVLAGGGTDTQYF. Drawing the rest from reference TRBV7-2 and TRBJ2-3, the complete variable domain is GAGVSQSPSNKVTEKGKDVELRCDPISGHTALYWYRQSLGQGLEFLIYFQGNSAPDKSGLPSDRFSAERTGGSVSTLTIQRTQQEDSAVYLCASSSPVLAGGGTDTQYFGPGTRLTVL.

The V call is TRBV5-1, the J call TRBJ2-5; no reliable D call. There are 14 residues in the CDR3. V gave up 6 bases and J gave up 5 bases, with 17 bases separating them. Germline V gene lookup returns CDR1 SGHRS and CDR2 YFSETQ. As DNA, the CDR3 is TGCGCCAGCAACGAGTACCCCGGTCGGGAGACCCAGTACTTC. As protein: CASNEYPGRETQYF.

With regard to this clone: The same CDR3 arises from other DNA sequences in this sample as well. This sequence joins TRBV28 and TRBJ1-4; D possibly corresponds to TRBD1 (6 bases). Germline V gene lookup returns CDR1 MDHEN and CDR2 SYDVKM. Between the trimmed V and J ends, which lost 8 bases and 2 bases, there was a span of 12 bases. The CDR3 has 14 amino acids. CDR3 coding DNA: TGTGCCAGCTCCCGGGGGGGCACTAATGAAAAACTGTTTTTT. This encodes CASSRGGTNEKLFF.

A single count supports this clone. The chain combines TRBV10-3 with TRBJ2-2; TRBD1 agrees at 7 bases. This CDR3 is 17 amino acids long. Germline V CDR1 and CDR2: ENHRY, SYGVKD. V was pared by 7 bases and J by 5 bases, with 16 bases of the junction left unmatched. The CDR3 coding sequence is TGTGCCATCAAAGGGACAGCGGACTCCACCAAGACCGGGGAGCTGTTTTTT. This translates into CAIKGTADSTKTGELFF.

A word on this clone: This sample also contains other DNA sequences that code for the same CDR3. CDR3 DNA: TGTGCCAGCTCACCGCGGGACAGGGGCTATGGCTACACCTTC. Protein sequence: CASSPRDRGYGYTF. V is TRBV18 and J is TRBJ1-2; 10 bases line up with TRBD1. This CDR3 has 14 residues. The J segment lost 4 bases and the V segment lost 3 bases, leaving 2 bases of the junction unmatched. The germline gives CDR1 KGHSH, CDR2 LQKENI. Drawing the rest from reference TRBV18 and TRBJ1-2, the complete variable domain is NAGVMQNPRHLVRRRGQEARLRCSPMKGHSHVYWYRQLPEEGLKFMVYLQKENIIDESGMPKERFSAEFPKEGPSILRIQQVVRGDSAAYFCASSPRDRGYGYTFGSGTRLTVV.

The V call is TRBV11-1, the J call TRBJ2-5, with a possible D match to TRBD2 (6 bases). The DNA end favors TRBJ2-7, so the J call may be wrong. Germline V gene lookup returns CDR1 SGHAT and CDR2 FQDESV (reference sequence). The CDR3 consists of 13 residues. The CDR3 loop is CASSSTGGYEQYF. As DNA, the CDR3 is TGTGCCAGCAGCTCGACCGGGGGATACGAGCAGTACTTC.

The chain couples TRBV6-5 to TRBJ1-5; no firm D call. CDR1 is MNHEY and CDR2 is SVGAGI in the germline V gene. The ends were cut back, 3 bases at V and 6 bases at J, with 12 bases in the middle. This CDR3 comprises 14 residues. The DNA of the CDR3 is TGTGCCAGCAGTTATGTTCCAGGCCTTCAGCCCCAGCATTTT. Protein product: CASSYVPGLQPQHF.

The chain uses TRBV18 and TRBJ2-6; TRBD2 might be the D (7 bases). Germline V gives CDR1 KGHSH, CDR2 LQKENI. Deletions cut 2 bases from V and 2 bases from J, with 13 bases between. The CDR3 spans 17 residues. The CDR3 DNA follows: TGTGCCAGCTCACCATACGGGGGGCGTGCTGGGGCCAACGTCCTGACTTTC. Translating it yields CASSPYGGRAGANVLTF. Full variable domain (remainder filled in from reference TRBV18 and TRBJ2-6): NAGVMQNPRHLVRRRGQEARLRCSPMKGHSHVYWYRQLPEEGLKFMVYLQKENIIDESGMPKERFSAEFPKEGPSILRIQQVVRGDSAAYFCASSPYGGRAGANVLTFGAGSRLTVL.

This chain connects TRBV30 to TRBJ1-3; D not resolved. Trimming removed 7 bases at V and 0 bases at J, with 10 bases between. The germline gives CDR1 GTSNPN, CDR2 SVGIG (reference sequence). The CDR3 length is 13 residues. The chain's CDR3 is CASGVASGNTIYF. The CDR3 nucleotides read TGTGCCTCAGGCGTTGCCTCTGGAAACACCATATATTTT.

The chain links TRBV29-1 to TRBJ2-2; 11 bases line up with TRBD2. The CDR3 spans 15 residues. The ends lost 0 bases at V and 6 bases at J; junction bases unmatched: 3. The germline V gene has CDR1 SQVTM and CDR2 ANQGSEA. The CDR3 protein is CSVEDVAGGSGELFF. The CDR3 DNA reads TGCAGCGTTGAAGACGTAGCGGGAGGGTCCGGGGAGCTGTTTTTT.

The chain employs TRBV25-1 and TRBJ2-3, with TRBD2 matching over 7 bases. CDR3 length equals 17 residues. The trim removed 1 base at V and 4 bases at J, leaving 11 bases unmatched. CDR1 and CDR2 (germline): MGHDK, SYGVNS. CDR3 sequence: CASSEWGGGSSADTQYF. CDR3 DNA: TGTGCCAGCAGTGAATGGGGTGGCGGGAGTTCGGCAGATACGCAGTATTTT.

This sequence joins TRBV19 and TRBJ2-7; 8 bases match TRBD1. With 6 bases clipped from V and 0 bases from J, the junction kept 4 bases outside the gene matches. The CDR3 length is 14 residues. CDR1 and CDR2 from the germline V gene are LNHDA and SQIVND (reference sequence). CDR3 DNA sequence: TGTGCCAGTAGCGAGACAGGGGTCTCCTACGAGCAGTACTTC. As protein: CASSETGVSYEQYF.

The J gene is TRBJ2-7, the V gene TRBV15, with TRBD1 as a possible D gene (5 bases). Germline assignment: CDR1 LNHNV and CDR2 YYDKDF (reference sequence). The CDR3 totals 16 residues. With 0 bases removed from V and 4 bases from J, the gap between germline ends came to 16 bases. The CDR3 spells CATSRDWGRVKYEQYF. DNA for the CDR3: TGTGCCACCAGCAGAGATTGGGGCAGGGTTAAGTACGAGCAGTACTTC.

This clone showed up just once. The chain is built from TRBV7-6 and TRBJ2-2, with D unresolved. In germline, CDR1 is SGHVS, CDR2 FNYEAQ. CDR3 length equals 16 residues. Trimming removed 5 bases from V and 3 bases from J, with 16 bases in between. CDR3 sequence: CASSLPSTEDTGELFF. Written as DNA, the CDR3 is TGTGCCAGCAGCCTACCGTCGACTGAAGACACCGGGGAGCTGTTTTTT.

The V gene is TRBV5-4, the J gene TRBJ2-7; tentatively, D is TRBD1 (6 bases). CDR1 is SGHNT, CDR2 YYREEE, per germline (reference sequence). This CDR3 is built from 13 residues. Trimming took 4 bases from V and 3 from J, leaving 11 bases between them. This CDR3 reads CASSPDRNYEQYF. CDR3 nucleotides: TGTGCCAGCAGCCCGGACAGAAACTACGAGCAGTACTTC.

The rearrangement joins TRBV28 to TRBJ1-3; the D is unclear. CDR3 length: 13 residues. Germline V gene sequence: CDR1 MDHEN, CDR2 SYDVKM. Trimming took 5 bases from V and 4 from J, leaving 9 bases between them. The CDR3 loop reads CASSTSAGNTIYF. The CDR3, as DNA: TGTGCCAGCAGTACCTCCGCCGGAAACACCATATATTTT.

CDR3: CSVEEIGAPYEQYF. The CDR3 bases are TGCAGCGTTGAAGAAATAGGGGCGCCCTACGAGCAGTACTTC. This chain uses TRBV29-1 with TRBJ2-7; a weak D match, TRBD1 (5 bases). CDR3 length: 14 residues. V lost 0 bases and J lost 2, with 11 bases in between. Germline CDR1 is SQVTM and CDR2 is ANQGSEA.

In this sample, this clone turned up once. This sequence joins TRBV18 and TRBJ2-7; TRBD2 agrees at 13 bases. CDR1 and CDR2 (germline): KGHSH, LQKENI. Trimming cost V 3 bases and J 3 bases; bases outside gene matches: 5. The CDR3 extends over 16 amino acids. CDR3 sequence: CASSPPTSGRLYEQYF. As DNA, the CDR3 is TGTGCCAGCTCACCCCCGACTAGCGGGAGGCTCTACGAGCAGTACTTC.

The genes are TRBV30 and TRBJ1-4; weak D call: TRBD1 (6 bases). This CDR3 has 15 residues. With 5 bases removed from V and 2 bases from J, the gap between germline ends came to 15 bases. The germline gives CDR1 GTSNPN, CDR2 SVGIG (reference sequence). The DNA of the CDR3 is TGTGCCTGGCCTTTGAGGGGGTATACTAATGAAAAACTGTTTTTT. Amino acid sequence: CAWPLRGYTNEKLFF. Variable domain in full (rest from reference TRBV30 and TRBJ1-4): SQTIHQWPATLVQPVGSPLSLECTVEGTSNPNLYWYRQAAGRGLQLLFYSVGIGQISSEVPQNLSASRPQDRQFILSSKKLLLSDSGFYLCAWPLRGYTNEKLFFGSGTQLSVL.

Remarks on this clone: The sample contains more than one DNA sequence encoding this CDR3. The chain uses TRBV5-1 and TRBJ2-1, with 10 bases aligning to TRBD2. Germline CDR1 and CDR2: SGHRS and YFSETQ. The CDR3 runs 15 residues. V was clipped by 2 bases and J by 2 bases; unmatched bases: 1. Here the CDR3 reads CASSLLAGTYNEQFF. The CDR3 coding sequence is TGCGCCAGCAGCTTACTAGCGGGGACCTACAATGAGCAGTTCTTC.

This clone was found once. The CDR3 region is CASSPWQYQEKLFF. CDR3 DNA: TGTGCCAGCAGCCCATGGCAGTATCAGGAAAAACTGTTTTTT. The rearrangement links TRBV9 to TRBJ1-4; the D is unclear. V was clipped by 4 bases and J by 8 bases, with 15 bases between them. Germline V lookup: CDR1 SGDLS, CDR2 YYNGEE. The CDR3 length is 14 residues. Full variable domain (missing parts from reference TRBV9 and TRBJ1-4): DSGVTQTPKHLITATGQRVTLRCSPRSGDLSVYWYQQSLDQGLQFLIQYYNGEERAKGNILERFSAQQFPDLHSELNLSSLELGDSALYFCASSPWQYQEKLFFGSGTQLSVL.

The genes are TRBV7-2 and TRBJ1-4; TRBD1 might be the D (6 bases). Trimming left V 4 bases short and J 4 bases short, with 16 bases between. The CDR3 runs 16 residues. Per germline, CDR1 SGHTA and CDR2 FQGNSA. The DNA for the CDR3 is TGTGCCAGCAGCTGGCCGGGGGCCGTCTTTAATGAAAAACTGTTTTTT. This codes for CASSWPGAVFNEKLFF.

The V gene is TRBV7-2, the J gene TRBJ1-2, with D uncertain. The CDR3 is 14 residues long. The germline V gene has CDR1 SGHTA and CDR2 FQGNSA. The V end was cut by 6 bases, the J end by 8 bases, with 19 bases between. The CDR3 sequence: CASRYQAERYGYTF. In DNA form, the CDR3 reads TGTGCCAGCAGATACCAAGCTGAGAGATACGGCTACACCTTC.

V and J are TRBV2 and TRBJ2-4; D unresolved. Germline lookup yields CDR1 SNHLY and CDR2 FYNNEI. The V gene lost 3 bases and the J gene lost 1 base, with 7 bases spanning the gap. The CDR3 runs to 14 residues. This chain's CDR3 is CASSDSPAKNIQYF. As DNA, the CDR3 is TGTGCCAGCAGTGACAGCCCGGCCAAAAACATTCAGTACTTC. The whole variable domain, filled in from reference TRBV2 and TRBJ2-4, reads EPEVTQTPSHQVTQMGQEVILRCVPISNHLYFYWYRQILGQKVEFLVSFYNNEISEKSEIFDDQFSVERPDGSNFTLKIRSTKLEDSAMYFCASSDSPAKNIQYFGAGTRLSVL.

The chain employs TRBV28 and TRBJ2-3; 7 bases fit TRBD2. V shed 2 bases, J shed 4 bases, and the junction held 3 bases outside the gene matches. This CDR3 spans 14 amino acids. The germline V gene has CDR1 MDHEN and CDR2 SYDVKM. This chain's CDR3 is CASSLGLGPDTQYF. CDR3 nucleotides: TGTGCCAGCAGTTTAGGACTAGGCCCAGATACGCAGTATTTT.